At least ten counts were recorded for the clone carrying this T cell receptor (beta chain). Its antigen is undetermined. TCRdb redid the calling of the 5' RACE reads with MiXCR, one entry per CDR3 protein. The sample carries about 120,000 distinct CDR3 sequences, 3.2% recorded once. The sample comes from a study of neurological immune-mediated disorders. Regarding the study as a whole: Among 34 multiple sclerosis patients, 18 had repertoires that phylogenetic grouping placed in one related-CDR3 cluster, a possible signature.

Germline V gives CDR1 SGHTA, CDR2 FQGNSA. The CDR3 runs 14 residues. With V trimmed by 4 bases and J by 4 bases, 4 bases remained unmatched. Sequencing used PBMCs. This rearrangement joins TRBV7-2 to TRBJ1-2, with 9 bases lining up with TRBD1. The receptor's source is a woman between 25 and 40 years old with multiple sclerosis. The DNA of the CDR3 is TGTGCCAGCAGCTACGGGACAGGGATCTATGGCTACACCTTC. Translation: CASSYGTGIYGYTF.